Listed below are T cell receptor beta chains from one sample, sequenced in a study of blood T cell repertoires in COVID-19. Sequenced by immunoSEQ multiplex PCR; TCRdb stores in-frame clones only, minus some. The sample has about 110,000 clones; more than 80% are singletons. Sequencing was carried out using peripheral blood. These receptors all stem from an older woman with COVID-19, enrolled during active disease. Both conserved end residues are part of each CDR3. The D gene is left open where the match is weak. A clone size is listed for some rows: how often the clone was seen (once, few, many), or a class if it is expanded.

d_gene: NA
abundance: NA
j_gene: TRBJ2-1
v_gene: TRBV21-1
CDR3aa: CASSKDRDRVYNEQFF
CDR3nt: TGTGCCAGCAGCAAAGACCGGGACAGGGTCTACAATGAGCAGTTCTTC

d_gene: NA
abundance: NA
j_gene: TRBJ2-7
v_gene: TRBV9
CDR3aa: CASSVRGLLDYEQYF
CDR3nt: TGTGCCAGCAGCGTACGGGGTCTTTTGGACTACGAGCAGTACTTC

d_gene: TRBD2
abundance: NA
j_gene: TRBJ2-3
v_gene: TRBV13
CDR3aa: CASSRGGTSTDTQYF
CDR3nt: TGTGCCAGCAGCCGCGGGGGGACCAGCACAGATACGCAGTATTTT

d_gene: TRBD1
abundance: NA
j_gene: TRBJ2-7
v_gene: TRBV5-1
CDR3aa: CASSLDGQGFYEQYF
CDR3nt: TGCGCCAGCAGCTTGGACGGACAGGGGTTCTACGAGCAGTACTTC

d_gene: NA
abundance: NA
j_gene: TRBJ2-7
v_gene: TRBV24-1
CDR3aa: CATSDFGGRRSSYEQYF
CDR3nt: TGTGCCACCAGTGATTTCGGGGGACGGAGGAGCTCCTACGAGCAGTACTTC

d_gene: TRBD2
abundance: NA
j_gene: TRBJ2-3
v_gene: TRBV7-3
CDR3aa: CASSFNGGASQDTQYF
CDR3nt: TGTGCCAGCAGCTTTAACGGGGGGGCTTCCCAAGATACGCAGTATTTT

d_gene: NA
abundance: NA
j_gene: TRBJ1-1
v_gene: TRBV30
CDR3aa: CAWSYRGEWSTEAFF
CDR3nt: TGTGCCTGGAGTTATCGGGGGGAATGGAGCACTGAAGCTTTCTTT

d_gene: NA
abundance: once
j_gene: TRBJ2-6
v_gene: TRBV15
CDR3aa: CATSTGSGANVLTF
CDR3nt: TGTGCCACCAGCACAGGGTCTGGGGCCAACGTCCTGACTTTC

d_gene: NA
abundance: NA
j_gene: TRBJ1-1
v_gene: TRBV6-1
CDR3aa: CASSELTGRAFF
CDR3nt: TGTGCCAGCAGTGAGCTGACAGGTCGAGCTTTCTTT

d_gene: NA
abundance: NA
j_gene: TRBJ1-2
v_gene: TRBV6-6
CDR3aa: CASSPPDRIFAHHYGYTF
CDR3nt: TGTGCCAGCAGTCCCCCTGACAGGATTTTCGCTCATCACTATGGCTACACCTTC

d_gene: NA
abundance: once
j_gene: TRBJ1-2
v_gene: TRBV6-4
CDR3aa: CASRGTNGGNYGYTF
CDR3nt: TGTGCCAGCAGGGGCACGAACGGAGGCAACTATGGCTACACCTTC

d_gene: NA
abundance: NA
j_gene: TRBJ2-2
v_gene: TRBV21-1
CDR3aa: CASSKIGNRGRTGELFF
CDR3nt: TGTGCCAGCAGCAAGATCGGTAACAGGGGGCGGACCGGGGAGCTGTTTTTT

d_gene: TRBD1
abundance: NA
j_gene: TRBJ1-1
v_gene: TRBV7-3
CDR3aa: CASSSGQGLLRRTEAFF
CDR3nt: TGTGCCAGCAGCTCAGGACAGGGTCTATTGCGACGGACTGAAGCTTTCTTT

d_gene: NA
abundance: once
j_gene: TRBJ1-2
v_gene: TRBV27
CDR3aa: CASSLHSSNYGYTF
CDR3nt: TGTGCCAGCAGTTTACACAGCTCTAACTATGGCTACACCTTC

d_gene: TRBD1
abundance: NA
j_gene: TRBJ1-1
v_gene: TRBV19
CDR3aa: CASSIRGAGGNTEAFF
CDR3nt: TGTGCCAGTAGTATAAGAGGGGCAGGGGGAAACACTGAAGCTTTCTTT

d_gene: NA
abundance: NA
j_gene: TRBJ2-2
v_gene: TRBV12-5
CDR3aa: CASGSGASTGELFF
CDR3nt: TGTGCTAGTGGTTCAGGGGCTAGCACCGGGGAGCTGTTTTTT

d_gene: NA
abundance: NA
j_gene: TRBJ1-5
v_gene: TRBV5-8
CDR3aa: CASSLQGLGNQPQHF
CDR3nt: TGTGCCAGCAGCTTACAGGGTCTTGGCAATCAGCCCCAGCATTTT

d_gene: TRBD1
abundance: NA
j_gene: TRBJ1-6
v_gene: TRBV3-1/TRBV3-2
CDR3aa: CASSPQGDTGSPLHF
CDR3nt: TGTGCCAGCAGCCCTCAGGGGGACACGGGTTCACCCCTCCACTTT

d_gene: NA
abundance: NA
j_gene: TRBJ1-5
v_gene: TRBV19
CDR3aa: CASSIGGGDNQPQHF
CDR3nt: TGTGCCAGTAGTATAGGGGGGGGCGACAATCAGCCCCAGCATTTT

d_gene: NA
abundance: NA
j_gene: TRBJ1-5
v_gene: TRBV2
CDR3aa: CASSGEVQPQHF
CDR3nt: TGTGCCAGCAGTGGCGAGGTACAGCCCCAGCATTTT

d_gene: TRBD1
abundance: NA
j_gene: TRBJ1-4
v_gene: TRBV9
CDR3aa: CASSVTTQGGDNEKLFF
CDR3nt: TGTGCCAGCAGCGTGACAACACAGGGGGGTGATAATGAAAAACTGTTTTTT

d_gene: NA
abundance: NA
j_gene: TRBJ1-2
v_gene: TRBV25-1
CDR3aa: CASSRDGLYPYF
CDR3nt: TGTGCCAGCAGCCGGGACGGACTATACCCCTACTTC

d_gene: NA
abundance: NA
j_gene: TRBJ2-1
v_gene: TRBV18
CDR3aa: CASSPPGSYNEQFF
CDR3nt: TGTGCCAGCTCACCACCGGGCAGTTACAATGAGCAGTTCTTC